Here is one TCR beta chain with its context. The V gene's germline CDR1 is MGHRA and CDR2 YSYEKL. V lost 4 bases, J lost 3 bases, and 18 bases stayed unmatched. The CDR3 runs 20 residues. Generated by immunoSEQ multiplex PCR, the TCRdb table keeps only in-frame clones and is missing some. The sample consists of fewer than 250,000 clones, around 80% of them appearing once. The data derive from a study of blood T cell repertoires in COVID-19. This clonotype originated in a woman in her forties with acute COVID-19. Source material: PBMCs or T cells enriched from blood (not recorded which). This sequence joins TRBV4-1 and TRBJ1-6; 7 nucleotides align to TRBD1. The CDR3 protein is CASSPRAGQAGIGYNSPLHF. The CDR3, as DNA: TGCGCCAGCAGCCCCAGGGCCGGACAGGCTGGTATAGGCTATAATTCACCCCTCCACTTT.